This TCR beta chain is drawn from a study of blood T cell repertoires in COVID-19. Some clones are missing from TCRdb's copy, which holds only in-frame ones; the method was immunoSEQ multiplex PCR. Of approximately 300,000 clones in the sample, 80% to 90% are singletons; the top ten hold roughly 4%. This clone appeared a single time. Losses at the gene ends were 6 bases for V and 7 bases for J; bases not matched to a gene: 6. The CDR3 has 12 amino acids. The participants were between about 18 and 90 years old and came from 24 US areas. Self-reported history from a screening survey and questionnaire set each donor's cohort. The recovered donors of Cohort 3 showed two negative PCRs, clearance, or symptom resolution.

The chain is built from TRBV12-3 or TRBV12-4 and TRBJ2-7, with 7 bases fitting TRBD1. Sequencing input: PBMCs or T cells enriched from blood (not recorded which). The sequence derives from a woman aged 25 to 39 who had recovered from COVID-19. CDR3 coding DNA: TGTGCCAGCAGGACAGGGACGGCGGAGCAGTACTTC. Amino acids: CASRTGTAEQYF.